This section outlines one T cell receptor (beta chain) sequence together with its context. The sample belongs to a study of blood T cell repertoires in COVID-19. TCRdb keeps only in-frame clones here, not all; method: immunoSEQ multiplex PCR. There are around 100,000 clones in the sample; approximately 86% occur only once, and about 4.5% lies in the top ten. This CDR3 has 13 amino acids. Trimming removed 1 base from V and 8 bases from J, with 9 bases in between. Looked up from germline, CDR1 is SGHDT and CDR2 is YYEEEE. The TCR comes from a man aged 35 to 55 with acute or convalescent COVID-19. The sample was peripheral blood. The rearrangement joins TRBV5-6 to TRBJ1-4; D gene uncertain. CDR3 coding DNA: TGTGCCAGCAGCTTGTCAGTTGGCGAAAAACTGTTTTTT. Translation gives CASSLSVGEKLFF. Full variable domain (rest looked up from reference TRBV5-6 and TRBJ1-4): DAGVTQSPTHLIKTRGQQVTLRCSPKSGHDTVSWYQQALGQGPQFIFQYYEEEERQRGNFPDRFSGHQFPNYSSELNVNALLLGDSALYLCASSLSVGEKLFFGSGTQLSVL.